Listed below are T cell receptor beta chains from one sample, sequenced in a study of blood T cell repertoires in COVID-19. Sequencing used immunoSEQ multiplex PCR; TCRdb keeps in-frame clones, though not all of them. The sample has some 110,000 clones, 81% seen once; the top ten hold approximately 9%. The sample was peripheral blood. The receptors shown here come from a woman between 70 and 85 years old with acute or convalescent COVID-19. Both conserved end residues are trimmed from each CDR3. The order of the fields is D gene, J gene, V gene, CDR3 protein. The D gene is left open where the match is weak.

d_gene: TRBD2; j_gene: TRBJ2-5; v_gene: TRBV3-1/TRBV3-2; CDR3aa: ASSQDRTRVEETQY
d_gene: .; j_gene: TRBJ1-1; v_gene: TRBV30; CDR3aa: AWSVSRAKAF
d_gene: .; j_gene: TRBJ1-1; v_gene: TRBV18; CDR3aa: ASSPDSSTEAF
d_gene: .; j_gene: TRBJ1-1; v_gene: TRBV7-7; CDR3aa: ASSSRPNTEAF
d_gene: .; j_gene: TRBJ2-7; v_gene: TRBV2; CDR3aa: ASIDLSPGEKQY
d_gene: TRBD2; j_gene: TRBJ2-2; v_gene: TRBV2; CDR3aa: ASSEWLAGVTGELF
d_gene: TRBD1; j_gene: TRBJ2-4; v_gene: TRBV30; CDR3aa: AWSTGAKNIQY
d_gene: .; j_gene: TRBJ1-2; v_gene: TRBV23-1; CDR3aa: ASSPTGT
d_gene: TRBD1; j_gene: TRBJ1-3; v_gene: TRBV5-5; CDR3aa: ASSPDRAGNTIY
d_gene: .; j_gene: TRBJ1-3; v_gene: TRBV7-2; CDR3aa: ASSLNQGSSGNTIY
d_gene: .; j_gene: TRBJ1-2; v_gene: TRBV5-3; CDR3aa: ARSLGREVSYGYT
d_gene: TRBD2; j_gene: TRBJ2-1; v_gene: TRBV6-2/TRBV6-3; CDR3aa: ASSYMGGGWSF
d_gene: .; j_gene: TRBJ2-1; v_gene: TRBV5-1; CDR3aa: ASSLTGVNEQF
d_gene: .; j_gene: TRBJ2-7; v_gene: TRBV27; CDR3aa: ASSGGGTGYEQY
d_gene: TRBD1; j_gene: TRBJ2-2; v_gene: TRBV6-1; CDR3aa: ASSEGFGTVNTGELF
d_gene: TRBD1; j_gene: TRBJ2-7; v_gene: TRBV15; CDR3aa: ATSSYGQGLNEQY
d_gene: .; j_gene: TRBJ1-4; v_gene: TRBV21-1; CDR3aa: ASSNEGGVGEKLF
d_gene: TRBD2; j_gene: TRBJ2-1; v_gene: TRBV7-8; CDR3aa: ASSFLAGGGNEQF
d_gene: TRBD2; j_gene: TRBJ2-3; v_gene: TRBV5-1; CDR3aa: ASTGTSSTDTQY
d_gene: .; j_gene: TRBJ1-1; v_gene: TRBV12-3/TRBV12-4; CDR3aa: ASTPGGTEAF
d_gene: .; j_gene: TRBJ1-2; v_gene: TRBV2; CDR3aa: ASSEEVTGNGYT
d_gene: TRBD1; j_gene: TRBJ1-4; v_gene: TRBV19; CDR3aa: ASSMPGQGQEKLF
d_gene: TRBD2; j_gene: TRBJ2-1; v_gene: TRBV2; CDR3aa: ASSYTSGRFNEQF
d_gene: .; j_gene: TRBJ1-1; v_gene: TRBV2; CDR3aa: ASSEAYLNTEAF
d_gene: .; j_gene: TRBJ2-5; v_gene: TRBV11-2; CDR3aa: ASSPPSQETQY
d_gene: TRBD2; j_gene: TRBJ2-7; v_gene: TRBV10-3; CDR3aa: AIRTGTSGYEQY
d_gene: .; j_gene: TRBJ1-5; v_gene: TRBV27; CDR3aa: ASSSVQPQH
d_gene: TRBD1; j_gene: TRBJ2-7; v_gene: TRBV6-6; CDR3aa: ASRYSGTGSYEQY
d_gene: TRBD1; j_gene: TRBJ2-3; v_gene: TRBV19; CDR3aa: ATQGQGLGADTQY
d_gene: .; j_gene: TRBJ1-5; v_gene: TRBV3-1/TRBV3-2; CDR3aa: ASSQDQGGARNQPQH
d_gene: TRBD2; j_gene: TRBJ2-5; v_gene: TRBV30; CDR3aa: AWSGGGGYETQY
d_gene: TRBD1; j_gene: TRBJ2-1; v_gene: TRBV27; CDR3aa: ASRKRQGGNDNEQF
d_gene: .; j_gene: TRBJ2-3; v_gene: TRBV11-2; CDR3aa: ASSLGLSRNTDTQY
d_gene: TRBD1; j_gene: TRBJ1-2; v_gene: TRBV4-1; CDR3aa: ASSQDPTGANPNYGYT
d_gene: .; j_gene: TRBJ1-2; v_gene: TRBV15; CDR3aa: ATSRDNIDSGGYT
d_gene: .; j_gene: TRBJ2-1; v_gene: TRBV19; CDR3aa: ASRAGGRNEQF
d_gene: TRBD2; j_gene: TRBJ2-1; v_gene: TRBV10-3; CDR3aa: AIGDVAGVGSNEQF
d_gene: .; j_gene: TRBJ2-2; v_gene: TRBV14; CDR3aa: ASSQGRFTGELF
d_gene: .; j_gene: TRBJ1-5; v_gene: TRBV5-6; CDR3aa: ASSLQGVNQPQH
d_gene: TRBD2; j_gene: TRBJ2-5; v_gene: TRBV28; CDR3aa: ASSLTSGFTRCGGGASQETQY
d_gene: .; j_gene: TRBJ1-5; v_gene: TRBV5-8; CDR3aa: ASSPGTTGQPQH
d_gene: .; j_gene: TRBJ2-7; v_gene: TRBV4-1; CDR3aa: ASSQDLQASNEQY
d_gene: TRBD1; j_gene: TRBJ1-1; v_gene: TRBV29-1; CDR3aa: SVGPGTENTEAF
d_gene: TRBD2; j_gene: TRBJ2-1; v_gene: TRBV19; CDR3aa: ASTITGTSGANQITNEQF
d_gene: TRBD2; j_gene: TRBJ2-2; v_gene: TRBV7-2; CDR3aa: ASSDSGRDRDGELF
d_gene: .; j_gene: TRBJ2-3; v_gene: TRBV27; CDR3aa: ASPRGGAHYRSTDTQY
d_gene: TRBD1; j_gene: TRBJ1-1; v_gene: TRBV30; CDR3aa: AWTGTGNTEAF
d_gene: .; j_gene: TRBJ1-6; v_gene: TRBV19; CDR3aa: ASSMRQYNSPLH
d_gene: .; j_gene: TRBJ1-3; v_gene: TRBV9; CDR3aa: ASSVASTGLVTIY
d_gene: .; j_gene: TRBJ1-3; v_gene: TRBV30; CDR3aa: ACMYSSGNTIY
d_gene: .; j_gene: TRBJ2-7; v_gene: TRBV7-9; CDR3aa: ASSQGRTSIYEQY
d_gene: .; j_gene: TRBJ2-5; v_gene: TRBV3-1/TRBV3-2; CDR3aa: ASTRQETQY
d_gene: TRBD2; j_gene: TRBJ2-3; v_gene: TRBV30; CDR3aa: AWTSGLAGALSTDTQY
d_gene: .; j_gene: TRBJ1-2; v_gene: TRBV19; CDR3aa: ASSIGSGYGYT
d_gene: TRBD2; j_gene: TRBJ2-3; v_gene: TRBV19; CDR3aa: ASTTSGGGLDTQY
d_gene: .; j_gene: TRBJ1-4; v_gene: TRBV6-6; CDR3aa: ASSYMGRGKLF